Sequencing of this T cell receptor (beta chain) was carried out in a study of T cells after yellow fever vaccination. Study conclusions and caveats: Peaking faster, on day 5 versus 15, the secondary response was nonetheless weaker. Most clones from primary vaccination were detected again post-booster (roughly 96% CD4, 88% CD8).

Germline lookup yields CDR1 MNHNS and CDR2 SASEGT. The length of the CDR3 is 14 residues. V lost 6 bases to trimming and J lost 0 bases, with 6 bases between them. On this clonotype: What it binds is not known.

TCRdb fed the 5' RACE reads into MiXCR, producing one record per CDR3 protein. The repertoire consists of just under 600,000 distinct CDR3 sequences, with about 13% occurring once and the leading ten covering about 14%. The source was PBMCs, collected on the day of the yellow fever booster vaccination. The source of this sequence is a man under 40 who received the YFV17D yellow fever vaccine. This chain joins TRBV6-1 and TRBJ1-6; the D is unclear. The CDR3 DNA is TGTGCCAGCAGCTCCGTCTCCTATAATTCACCCCTCCACTTT. Protein sequence: CASSSVSYNSPLHF.